The entry below describes one T cell receptor (beta chain). Read data end 3 residues before the CDR3 end; the end is taken from the germline J gene. Related graft donors supplied nonmyeloablative bone marrow transplants, and mixed chimerism was transient. Unstimulated regulatory T cells (CD4+CD25+CD127-), CD4+CD25- non-regulatory cells, CD4 and CD8 cells were FACS-sorted from thawed PBMCs. Sequencing used immunoSEQ multiplex PCR; TCRdb keeps in-frame clones, though not all of them. The sample yields around 15,000 clones, of which the top ten take up about 3.3%. This entry is derived from a study of Tregs in tolerant kidney transplant recipients. There are 13 residues in the CDR3. Per the germline V gene, CDR1 is SGHAT and CDR2 is FQDESV (reference sequence). Trimming left V 4 bases short and J 1 base short, with 7 bases between.

The receptor was derived from a human patient who received a combined kidney and bone marrow transplant. Some of these T cells may belong to the graft donor. The chain combines TRBV11-1 with TRBJ1-1; the D is unclear. The sample consisted of CD4+ T cells from blood (PBMCs), taken 12 months after the transplant. The part of the CDR3 DNA that was read is TGTGCCAGCAGCTCCATGTCGAACACTGAA. Translated: CASSSMSNTE. The complete CDR3 reads CASSSMSNTEAFF.